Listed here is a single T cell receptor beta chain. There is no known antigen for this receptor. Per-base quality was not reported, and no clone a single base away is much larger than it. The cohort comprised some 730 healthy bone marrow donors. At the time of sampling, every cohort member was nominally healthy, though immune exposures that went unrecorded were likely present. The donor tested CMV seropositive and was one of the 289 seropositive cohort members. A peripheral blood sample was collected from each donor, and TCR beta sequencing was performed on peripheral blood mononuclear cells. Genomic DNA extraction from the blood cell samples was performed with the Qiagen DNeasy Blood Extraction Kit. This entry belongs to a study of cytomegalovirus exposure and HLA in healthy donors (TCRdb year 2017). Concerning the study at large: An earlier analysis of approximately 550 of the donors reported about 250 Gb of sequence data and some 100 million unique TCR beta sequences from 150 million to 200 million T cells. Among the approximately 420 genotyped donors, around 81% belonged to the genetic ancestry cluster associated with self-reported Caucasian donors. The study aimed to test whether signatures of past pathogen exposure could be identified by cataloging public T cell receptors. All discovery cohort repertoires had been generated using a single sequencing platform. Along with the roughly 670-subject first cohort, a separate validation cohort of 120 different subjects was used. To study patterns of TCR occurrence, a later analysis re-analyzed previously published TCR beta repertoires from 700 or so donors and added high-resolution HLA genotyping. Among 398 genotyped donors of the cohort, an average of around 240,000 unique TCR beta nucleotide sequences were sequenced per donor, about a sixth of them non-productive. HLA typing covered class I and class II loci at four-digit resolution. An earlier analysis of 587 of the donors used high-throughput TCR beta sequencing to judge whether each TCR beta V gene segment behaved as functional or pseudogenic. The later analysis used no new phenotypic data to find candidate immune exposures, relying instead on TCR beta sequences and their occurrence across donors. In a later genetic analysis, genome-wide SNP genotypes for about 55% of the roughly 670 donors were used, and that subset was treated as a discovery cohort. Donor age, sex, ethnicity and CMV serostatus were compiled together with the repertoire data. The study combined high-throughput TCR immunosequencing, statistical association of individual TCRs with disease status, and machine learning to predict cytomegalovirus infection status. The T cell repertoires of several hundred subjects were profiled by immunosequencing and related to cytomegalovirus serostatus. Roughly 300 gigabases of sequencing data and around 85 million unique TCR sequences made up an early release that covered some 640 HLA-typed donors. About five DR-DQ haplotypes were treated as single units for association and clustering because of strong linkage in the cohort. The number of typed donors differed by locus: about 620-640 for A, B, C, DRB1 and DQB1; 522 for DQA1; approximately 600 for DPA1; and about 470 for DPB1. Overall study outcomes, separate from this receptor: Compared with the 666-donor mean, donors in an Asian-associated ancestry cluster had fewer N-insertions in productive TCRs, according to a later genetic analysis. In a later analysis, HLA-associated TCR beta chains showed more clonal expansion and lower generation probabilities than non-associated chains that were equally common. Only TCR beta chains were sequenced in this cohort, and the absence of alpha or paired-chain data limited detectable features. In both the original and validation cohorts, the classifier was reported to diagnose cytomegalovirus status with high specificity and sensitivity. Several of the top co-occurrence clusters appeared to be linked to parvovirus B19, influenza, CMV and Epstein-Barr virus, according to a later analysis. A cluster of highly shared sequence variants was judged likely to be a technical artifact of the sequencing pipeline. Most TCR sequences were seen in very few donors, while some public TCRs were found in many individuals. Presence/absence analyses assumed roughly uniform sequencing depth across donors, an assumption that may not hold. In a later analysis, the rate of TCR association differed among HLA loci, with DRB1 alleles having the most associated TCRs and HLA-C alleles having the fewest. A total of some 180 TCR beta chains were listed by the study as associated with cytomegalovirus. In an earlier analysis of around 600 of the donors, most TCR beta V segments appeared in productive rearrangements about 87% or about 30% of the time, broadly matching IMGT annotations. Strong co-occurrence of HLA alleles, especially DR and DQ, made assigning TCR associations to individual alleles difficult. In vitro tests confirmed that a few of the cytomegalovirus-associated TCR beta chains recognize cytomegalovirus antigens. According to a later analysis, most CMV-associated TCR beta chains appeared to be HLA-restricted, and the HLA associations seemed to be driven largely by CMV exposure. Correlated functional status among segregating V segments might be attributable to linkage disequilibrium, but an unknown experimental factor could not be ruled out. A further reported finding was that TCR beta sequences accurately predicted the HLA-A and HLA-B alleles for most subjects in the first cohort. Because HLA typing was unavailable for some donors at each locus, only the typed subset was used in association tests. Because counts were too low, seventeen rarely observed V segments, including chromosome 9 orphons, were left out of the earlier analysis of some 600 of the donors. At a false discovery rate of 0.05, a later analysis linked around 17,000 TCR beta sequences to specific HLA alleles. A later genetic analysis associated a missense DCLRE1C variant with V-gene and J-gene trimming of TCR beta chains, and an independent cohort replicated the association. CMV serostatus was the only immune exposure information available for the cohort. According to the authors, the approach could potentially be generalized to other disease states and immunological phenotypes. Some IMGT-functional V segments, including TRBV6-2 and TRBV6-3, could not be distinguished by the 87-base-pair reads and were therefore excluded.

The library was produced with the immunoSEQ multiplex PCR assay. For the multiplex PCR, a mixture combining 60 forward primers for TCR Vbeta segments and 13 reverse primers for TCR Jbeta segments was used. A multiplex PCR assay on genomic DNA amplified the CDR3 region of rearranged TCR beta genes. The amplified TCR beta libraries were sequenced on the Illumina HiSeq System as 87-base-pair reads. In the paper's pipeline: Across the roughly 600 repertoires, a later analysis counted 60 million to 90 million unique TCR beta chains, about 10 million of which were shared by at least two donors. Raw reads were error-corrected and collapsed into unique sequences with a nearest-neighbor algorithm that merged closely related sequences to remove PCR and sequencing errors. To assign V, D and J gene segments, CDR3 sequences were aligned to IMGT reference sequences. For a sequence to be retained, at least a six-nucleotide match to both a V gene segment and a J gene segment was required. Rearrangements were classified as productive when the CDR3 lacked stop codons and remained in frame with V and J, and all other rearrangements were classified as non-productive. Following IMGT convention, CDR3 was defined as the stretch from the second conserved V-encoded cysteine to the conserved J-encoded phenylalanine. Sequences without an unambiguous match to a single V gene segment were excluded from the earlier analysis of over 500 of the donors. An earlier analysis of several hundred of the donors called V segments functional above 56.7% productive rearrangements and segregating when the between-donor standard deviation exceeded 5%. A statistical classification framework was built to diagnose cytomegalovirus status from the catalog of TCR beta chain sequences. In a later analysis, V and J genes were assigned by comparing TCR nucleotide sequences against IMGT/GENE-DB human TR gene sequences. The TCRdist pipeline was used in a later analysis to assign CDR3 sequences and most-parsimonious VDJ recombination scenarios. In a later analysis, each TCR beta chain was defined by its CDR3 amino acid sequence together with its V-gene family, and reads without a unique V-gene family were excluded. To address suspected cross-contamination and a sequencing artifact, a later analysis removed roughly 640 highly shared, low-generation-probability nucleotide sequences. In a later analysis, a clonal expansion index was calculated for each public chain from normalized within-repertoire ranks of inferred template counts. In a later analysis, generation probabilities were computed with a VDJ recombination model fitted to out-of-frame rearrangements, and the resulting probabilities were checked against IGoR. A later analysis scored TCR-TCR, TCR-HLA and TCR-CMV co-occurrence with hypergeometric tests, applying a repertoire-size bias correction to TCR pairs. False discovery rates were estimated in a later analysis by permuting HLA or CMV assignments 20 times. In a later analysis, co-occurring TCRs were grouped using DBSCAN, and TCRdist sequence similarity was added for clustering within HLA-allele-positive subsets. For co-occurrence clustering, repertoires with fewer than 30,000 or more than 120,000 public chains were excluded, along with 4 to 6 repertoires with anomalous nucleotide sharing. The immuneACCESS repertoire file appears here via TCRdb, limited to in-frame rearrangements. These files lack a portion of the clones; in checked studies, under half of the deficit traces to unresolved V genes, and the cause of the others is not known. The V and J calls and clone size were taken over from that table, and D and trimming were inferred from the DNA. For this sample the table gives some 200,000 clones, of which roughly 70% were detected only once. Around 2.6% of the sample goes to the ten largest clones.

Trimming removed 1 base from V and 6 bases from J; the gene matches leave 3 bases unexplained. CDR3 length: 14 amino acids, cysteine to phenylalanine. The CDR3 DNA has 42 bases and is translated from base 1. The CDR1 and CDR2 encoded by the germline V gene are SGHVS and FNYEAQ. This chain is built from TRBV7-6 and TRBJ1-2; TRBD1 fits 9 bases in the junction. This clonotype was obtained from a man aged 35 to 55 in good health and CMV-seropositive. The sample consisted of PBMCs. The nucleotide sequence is TGTGCCAGCAGCTTAGAACAGGGGGCAGATGGCTACACCTTC. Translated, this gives CASSLEQGADGYTF.